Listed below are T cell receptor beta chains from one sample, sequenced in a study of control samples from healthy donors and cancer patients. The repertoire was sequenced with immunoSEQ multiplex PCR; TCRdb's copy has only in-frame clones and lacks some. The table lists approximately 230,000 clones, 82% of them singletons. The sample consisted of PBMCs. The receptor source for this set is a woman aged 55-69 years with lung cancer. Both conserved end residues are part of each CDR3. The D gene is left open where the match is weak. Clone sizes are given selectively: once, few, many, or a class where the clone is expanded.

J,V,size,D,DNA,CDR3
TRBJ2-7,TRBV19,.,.,TGTGCCAGTAGTATTGAAGGGAGCTCCTACGAGCAGTACTTC,CASSIEGSSYEQYF
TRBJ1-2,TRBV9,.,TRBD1,TGTGCCAGCAGCGCCCTAGGACAGGGGGAGGTCTATGGCTACACCTTC,CASSALGQGEVYGYTF
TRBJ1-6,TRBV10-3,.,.,TGTGCCATCAGAAGCGGGTCCGGAGATAATTCACCCCTCCACTTT,CAIRSGSGDNSPLHF
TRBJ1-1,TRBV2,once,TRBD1,TGTGCCAGCCGAACCAGGGACAGCGTAATCTTTGAAGCTTTCTTT,CASRTRDSVIFEAFF
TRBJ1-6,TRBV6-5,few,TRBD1,TGTGCCAGCAGCCTCAGGGGGGAAGGTAATTCACCCCTCCACTTT,CASSLRGEGNSPLHF
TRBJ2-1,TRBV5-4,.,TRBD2,TGTGCCAGCAGCTCGGGACTAGCGGGAACCTACAATGAGCAGTTCTTC,CASSSGLAGTYNEQFF
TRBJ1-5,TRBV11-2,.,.,TGTGCCAGCAGCTTAGGTTGGGGTCAGCCCCAGCATTTT,CASSLGWGQPQHF
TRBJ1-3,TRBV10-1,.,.,TGCGCCAGCGCGGACTCAAACTCTGGAAACACCATATATTTT,CASADSNSGNTIYF
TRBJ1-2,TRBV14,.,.,TGTGCCAGCAGCCAAGGACAGGCCTATGGCTACACCTTC,CASSQGQAYGYTF
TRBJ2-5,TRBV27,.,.,TGTGCCAGCAGTTCCACTTGGGGAGAGACCCAGTACTTC,CASSSTWGETQYF
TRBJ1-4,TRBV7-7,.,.,TGTGCTAGCAGCCCAACCTTGGCAGATGAAAAACTGTTTTTT,CASSPTLADEKLFF
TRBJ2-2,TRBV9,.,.,TGTGCCAGCAGCGTAGGCGGGACAGCCGGGGAGCTGTTTTTT,CASSVGGTAGELFF
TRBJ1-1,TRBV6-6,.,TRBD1,TGTGCCAGCAAAAGCCCGCGCAGGGGGACTGAAGCTTTCTTT,CASKSPRRGTEAFF
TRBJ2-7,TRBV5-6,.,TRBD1,TGTGCCAGCAGCCATGGGGACAGCTACGAGCAGTACTTC,CASSHGDSYEQYF
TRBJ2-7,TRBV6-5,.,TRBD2,TGTGCCAGCGAGCGGGAGGCTACCTACGAGCAGTACTTC,CASEREATYEQYF
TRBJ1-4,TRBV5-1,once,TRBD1,TGCGCCAGCTCCGGCGGGACAGGGACCGAAAAACTGTTTTTT,CASSGGTGTEKLFF
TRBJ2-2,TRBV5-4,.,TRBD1,TGTGCCAGCAGCTTGGGTCGGGACAGAACAACCGGGGAGCTGTTTTTT,CASSLGRDRTTGELFF
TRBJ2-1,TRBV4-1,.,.,TGCGCCAGCAGCCAAGAAACGACCTCCTACAATGAGCAGTTCTTC,CASSQETTSYNEQFF
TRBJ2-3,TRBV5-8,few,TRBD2,TGTGCCAGCAGCAAGGAGCGGGGCGCGGATACGCAGTATTTT,CASSKERGADTQYF
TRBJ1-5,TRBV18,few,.,TGTGCCAGCTCACCAAGGCAGGGCGGTCAGCCCCAGCATTTT,CASSPRQGGQPQHF
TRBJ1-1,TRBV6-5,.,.,TGTGCCAGCACCCCGGGGCGGGGGAACACTGAAGCTTTCTTT,CASTPGRGNTEAFF
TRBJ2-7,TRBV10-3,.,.,TGTGCCATCAGCCCATCCGACTCCGGGGGTTACGAGCAGTACTTC,CAISPSDSGGYEQYF
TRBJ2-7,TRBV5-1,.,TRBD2,TGCGCCAGCAGCTTGATGGCTAGCGGGGGCTACGAGCAGTACTTC,CASSLMASGGYEQYF
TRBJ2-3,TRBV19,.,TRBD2,TGTGCCAGTAGCGGACTAGCGGCCTCCACAGATACGCAGTATTTT,CASSGLAASTDTQYF
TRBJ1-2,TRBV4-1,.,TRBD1,TGCGCCAGCAGCCACCCAACCCGGGACAGGGAGGGCTACACCTTC,CASSHPTRDREGYTF
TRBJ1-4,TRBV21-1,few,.,TGTGCCAGCAGCAAATCAGCTCCCACCGGGACTAGTAATGAAAAACTGTTTTTT,CASSKSAPTGTSNEKLFF
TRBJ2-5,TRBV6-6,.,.,TGTGCCAGCAGTTCCTTCGGCGCAGAAGAGACCCAGTACTTC,CASSSFGAEETQYF
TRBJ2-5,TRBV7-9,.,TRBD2,TGTGCCAGCAGCTTAACTAGCGGGGGAGGAGGAGAGACCCAGTACTTC,CASSLTSGGGGETQYF
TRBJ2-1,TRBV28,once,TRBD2,TGTGCCAGCAGTTTAGGTAGCGGGGGTTCTTATGAGCAGTTCTTC,CASSLGSGGSYEQFF
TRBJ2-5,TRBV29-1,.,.,TGCAGCGTTGATAACCAGGAGGCCCAGTACTTC,CSVDNQEAQYF
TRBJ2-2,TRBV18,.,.,TGTGCCAGCTCACCACAACTCATTCGGGGTGGTAGGACGAGGGAGCTGTTTTTT,CASSPQLIRGGRTRELFF
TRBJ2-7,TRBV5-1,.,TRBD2,TGCGCCAGCACCCCATTAGCGGGAGGGCCGACCTACGAGCAGTACTTC,CASTPLAGGPTYEQYF
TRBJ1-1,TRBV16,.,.,TGTGCCAGCAGCCTCGTCGGAAACACTGAAGCTTTCTTT,CASSLVGNTEAFF
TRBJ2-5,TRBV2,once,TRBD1,TGTGCCAGCATCCCTGACAGGGGTGGAGAGACCCAGTACTTC,CASIPDRGGETQYF
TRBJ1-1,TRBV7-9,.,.,TGTGCCAGCAGTCGACAGGTCGACACTGAAGCTTTCTTT,CASSRQVDTEAFF
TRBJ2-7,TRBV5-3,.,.,TGTGCCAGAAGCCTTCGGGGGAACGAGCAGTACTTC,CARSLRGNEQYF
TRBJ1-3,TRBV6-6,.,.,TGTGCCAGCAGCGGACTAAACACCATATATTTT,CASSGLNTIYF
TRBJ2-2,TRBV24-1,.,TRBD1,TGTGCCACCAGTGACCCGACAGGGAGAACCGGGGAGCTGTTTTTT,CATSDPTGRTGELFF
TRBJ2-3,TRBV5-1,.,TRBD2,TGCGCCAGCAGCTTGGTAACTAGCGGGACCACAGATACGCAGTATTTT,CASSLVTSGTTDTQYF
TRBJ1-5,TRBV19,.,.,TGTGCCAGTAGTATATGGGATAGCAATCAGCCCCAGCATTTT,CASSIWDSNQPQHF
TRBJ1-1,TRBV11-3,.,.,TGTGCCAGCAGCCCCCACAAGTCAGGGGATGAGGGGAACACTGAAGCTTTCTTT,CASSPHKSGDEGNTEAFF
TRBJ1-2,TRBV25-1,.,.,TGTGCCAGCAGTGATACAAAGACGGCGGCAGGCTACACCTTC,CASSDTKTAAGYTF
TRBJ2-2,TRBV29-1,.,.,TGCAGCGCCGTGGGAACCGGGGAGCTGTTTTTT,CSAVGTGELFF
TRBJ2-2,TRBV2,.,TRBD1,TGTGCCAGCAGTTTCGACAGGGTTGGAACCGGGGAGCTGTTTTTT,CASSFDRVGTGELFF